This T cell receptor beta chain comes out of a study of blood T cells in healthy people across ages. The overall study: About one barcoded beta molecule per two T cells was the capture yield of template switching. Study results and limitations: Researchers deemed the diversity estimates from one million T cells underestimates.

Combining a sample-barcoded 5' primer with a J-beta primer mix, a second PCR ran for roughly 6 to 12 cycles. With 12 random nucleotides, a template-switch adaptor tagged each individual cDNA molecule. Each CDR3 protein is one row after TCRdb ran MiXCR on the 5' RACE reads. The table lists fewer than 1.5 million distinct CDR3 sequences, approximately 40% of them singletons. J was trimmed by 10 bases and V by 5 bases; bases with no gene match: 6. This CDR3 is 14 amino acids long. With regard to this clonotype: Its antigen is currently unknown.

Every donor gave approximately 10 milliliters of peripheral blood. This chain joins TRBV12-3 or TRBV12-4 and TRBJ1-6; 9 bases match TRBD1. Sample: blood. The receptor's source is a young woman in good health. The CDR3 protein is CASSTTGGLSPLHF. CDR3 nucleotide sequence: TGTGCCAGCAGTACCACAGGGGGCCTGTCACCCCTCCACTTT.